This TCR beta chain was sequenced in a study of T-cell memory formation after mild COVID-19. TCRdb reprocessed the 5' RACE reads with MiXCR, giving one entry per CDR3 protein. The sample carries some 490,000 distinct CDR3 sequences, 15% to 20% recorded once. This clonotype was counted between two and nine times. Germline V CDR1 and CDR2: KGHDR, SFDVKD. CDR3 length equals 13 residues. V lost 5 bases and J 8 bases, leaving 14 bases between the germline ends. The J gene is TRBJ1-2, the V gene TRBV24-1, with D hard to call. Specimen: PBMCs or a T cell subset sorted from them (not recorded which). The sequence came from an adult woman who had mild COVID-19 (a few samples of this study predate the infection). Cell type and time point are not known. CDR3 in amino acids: CATSVEGTGGYTF. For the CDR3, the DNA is TGTGCCACCAGTGTTGAAGGAACGGGAGGCTACACCTTC.